One sample yielded the 15 T cell receptor beta chains listed below, sequenced in a study of blood T cell repertoires in COVID-19. The protocol was immunoSEQ multiplex PCR, while the TCRdb copy is restricted to in-frame clones and leaves out a portion. The sample consists of about 110,000 clones, roughly 90% of them appearing once. The sample taken for sequencing was peripheral blood. These receptors were taken from a man aged 35 to 55 with active or convalescent COVID-19.

In this sample, this clone turned up a few times. The chain is built from TRBV7-6 and TRBJ2-7, with D unclear. Germline lookup yields CDR1 SGHVS and CDR2 FNYEAQ. Trimming removed 5 bases at V and 0 bases at J, with 17 bases between. The CDR3 has 16 residues. This CDR3 reads CASSRRVAVSSYEQYF. In nucleotides, the CDR3 is TGTGCCAGCAGCCGCCGAGTGGCGGTTAGCTCCTACGAGCAGTACTTC. Filled out from reference TRBV7-6 and TRBJ2-7, the complete variable domain reads GAGVSQSPRYKVTKRGQDVALRCDPISGHVSLYWYRQALGQGPEFLTYFNYEAQQDKSGLPNDRFSAERPEGSISTLTIQRTEQRDSAMYRCASSRRVAVSSYEQYFGPGTRLTVT.

The chain uses TRBV19 and TRBJ1-5; D might be TRBD1 (6 bases). The ends were cut back, 5 bases at V and 7 bases at J, with 18 bases in the middle. Germline values: CDR1 LNHDA, CDR2 SQIVND (reference sequence). This CDR3 has 15 amino acids. CDR3 protein: CASSAGQHGAQPQHF. CDR3 in DNA: TGTGCCAGTAGTGCCGGACAGCACGGGGCGCAGCCCCAGCATTTT.

The chain uses TRBV10-3 and TRBJ2-2, with a weak D call TRBD2 (6 bases). V shed 6 bases and J shed 1 base, with 15 bases lying between them. In germline, CDR1 is ENHRY, CDR2 SYGVKD. This CDR3 has 16 residues. The CDR3 DNA is TGTGCCATCAGCACTGGGAGGCTACAGAACACCGGGGAGCTGTTTTTT. As protein: CAISTGRLQNTGELFF.

The rearrangement joins TRBV7-5 to TRBJ2-7; the table's D call TRBD1 went unverified against the DNA. TRBV7-5 is given as a pseudogene. CDR3 length: 14 residues. CDR3 in amino acids: CVRSIGQGASEQYF. CDR3 nucleotide sequence: TGTGTCAGAAGCATAGGACAGGGGGCCTCCGAGCAGTACTTC.

This clone was counted a single time. The chain carries TRBV7-8 and TRBJ2-7; D is perhaps TRBD1 (6 bases). V gave up 5 bases and J gave up 5 bases, with 16 bases separating them. Per the germline V gene, CDR1 is SGHVS and CDR2 is FQNEAQ. The CDR3 is 14 residues long. The CDR3 spells CASSRGRGPDEQYF. In DNA, the CDR3 is TGTGCCAGCAGCCGCGGCAGGGGTCCCGACGAGCAGTACTTC.

This clone was counted once. This chain connects TRBV5-5 to TRBJ2-1; 7 nucleotides line up with TRBD2. The CDR3 contains 15 residues. Germline CDR1 reads SGHKS; CDR2 reads YYEKEE (reference sequence). Trimming cost V 1 base and J 4 bases; bases outside gene matches: 5. CDR3 nucleotides: TGTGCCAGCAGCTTGCACCTAGCGGAGTACAATGAGCAGTTCTTC. It is translated as CASSLHLAEYNEQFF.

The V call is TRBV13, the J call TRBJ1-5; no definite D call. Germline CDR1 is PRHDT and CDR2 is FYEKMQ (reference sequence). CDR3 size: 12 residues. Trimming removed 6 bases at V and 3 bases at J, with 6 bases between. CDR3 residues: CASSQNNQPQHF. CDR3 nucleotides: TGTGCCAGCAGTCAAAACAATCAGCCCCAGCATTTT.

CDR3 loop: CASSDRDSYEQYF. CDR3 nucleotides: TGTGCCAGCAGCGACCGGGACAGCTACGAGCAGTACTTC. The V and J genes are TRBV9 and TRBJ2-7, with TRBD1 matching over 7 bases. This CDR3 comprises 13 residues. Germline V gene sequence: CDR1 SGDLS, CDR2 YYNGEE. The ends lost 3 bases at V and 3 bases at J; junction bases unmatched: 3.

The chain carries TRBV27 and TRBJ1-4; D call uncertain. Germline V CDR1 and CDR2: MNHEY, SMNVEV (reference sequence). Trimming removed 1 base from V and 8 bases from J, with 11 bases in between. This CDR3 contains 14 residues. The CDR3 DNA sequence: TGTGCCAGCAGTTTATGGGCTGAGTCGGAAAAACTGTTTTTT. Translating it yields CASSLWAESEKLFF.

The chain recombines TRBV28 with TRBJ1-3; 7 bases match TRBD1. The ends lost 7 bases at V and 5 bases at J; junction bases unmatched: 5. The CDR3 consists of 13 residues. CDR1 and CDR2 from the germline V gene are MDHEN and SYDVKM. This CDR3 is CASIRQGRNTIYF. The CDR3 nucleotides read TGTGCCAGCATCCGACAGGGTAGAAACACCATATATTTT.

The chain uses TRBV28 and TRBJ1-1; TRBD1 is a possible D gene (5 bases). The V gene's germline CDR1 is MDHEN and CDR2 SYDVKM. The CDR3 contains 14 residues. The V gene lost 6 bases and the J gene lost 4 bases, with 15 bases spanning the gap. CDR3 region: CASSYGGLGTEAFF. CDR3 nucleotides: TGTGCCAGCAGCTACGGGGGGTTGGGCACTGAAGCTTTCTTT.

This clone was found once. The chain combines TRBV19 with TRBJ1-2; 8 bases are a match to TRBD1. The CDR3 is 13 residues long. Trimming took 5 bases from V and 10 from J; bases not matched to a gene: 9. Germline loops: CDR1 LNHDA, CDR2 SQIVND (reference sequence). CDR3 amino acids: CASSSPGTGIYTF. CDR3 in DNA: TGTGCCAGTAGTTCCCCCGGGACAGGCATCTACACCTTC.

The chain uses TRBV6-5 and TRBJ1-6; 8 bases are a match to TRBD1. This CDR3 comprises 16 residues. Germline V gives CDR1 MNHEY, CDR2 SVGAGI. Trimming cost V 0 bases and J 8 bases; bases outside gene matches: 6. CDR3 protein: CASSYSTGESYSPLHF. The CDR3 DNA follows: TGTGCCAGCAGTTACTCGACAGGGGAGAGTTATTCACCCCTCCACTTT.

The chain combines TRBV18 with TRBJ2-5; D possibly corresponds to TRBD1 (6 bases). The CDR3 totals 13 residues. V lost 3 bases to trimming and J lost 2 bases, with 7 bases between them. CDR1 KGHSH and CDR2 LQKENI come from the germline V gene. CDR3 sequence reads: CASSPGQQETQYF. The CDR3 nucleotides read TGTGCCAGCTCACCCGGACAGCAAGAGACCCAGTACTTC.

The chain is built from TRBV5-4 and TRBJ2-3; 11 nucleotides agree with TRBD2. With V trimmed by 0 bases and J by 5 bases, 2 bases remained unmatched. There are 15 residues in the CDR3. Germline assignment: CDR1 SGHNT and CDR2 YYREEE (reference sequence). The CDR3 sequence is CASSLDLAGGDTQYF. The CDR3, as DNA: TGTGCCAGCAGCTTGGACCTAGCGGGGGGAGATACGCAGTATTTT.